A single sample gave rise to the 3 T cell receptor beta chains below, sequenced in a study of regulatory T cells. Findings and caveats of the study: Hydrophobic residues at CDR3 positions 6 and 7 were enriched in conventional CD4+ T cells of CD3G-deficient patients.

Which antigens these TCRs recognize remains unknown. Amplification used 52 TRBV primers and 13 TRBJ primers. Profiling relied on immunoSEQ multiplex PCR, and the TCRdb table lists in-frame clones only, not all of them. The top ten hold 1.5% to 1.9% of the sample, which has about 29,000 clones, about 90% seen once. Sequences were obtained from conventional CD4+ T cells sorted from blood. The receptors were gathered from a person aged 18-29 years with CD3G deficiency.

The chain recombines TRBV6-1 with TRBJ1-2, with a weak D call TRBD1 (5 bases). Trimming shortened V by 11 bases and J by 5 bases, and 21 bases separated the two germline ends. The CDR3 runs 14 residues. The germline CDR1 and CDR2 sequences are MNHNS and SASEGT. This CDR3 reads CACRIPGRLYGYTF. Written as DNA, the CDR3 is TGTGCCTGTCGGATCCCGGGACGCTTATATGGCTACACCTTC.

V and J are TRBV6-6 and TRBJ1-2; the match to TRBD1 covers 8 bases. CDR3 length equals 12 residues. With 5 bases clipped from V and 8 bases from J, the junction kept 4 bases outside the gene matches. CDR1 is MNHNY, CDR2 SVGAGI, per germline (reference sequence). CDR3 nucleotides: TGTGCCAGCAGTGTGACAGGGGAAGGCTACACCTTC. Translation gives CASSVTGEGYTF.

V gene TRBV7-8 combines with J gene TRBJ2-1; D is perhaps TRBD1 or TRBD2 (5 bases each). The CDR3 runs to 17 residues. V gave up 4 bases and J gave up 0 bases, with 16 bases separating them. The germline V gene encodes CDR1 SGHVS and CDR2 FQNEAQ. The CDR3 nucleotides are TGTGCCAGCAGCTCGGGACCGACGGTTACCTCCTACAATGAGCAGTTCTTC. Translated, it gives CASSSGPTVTSYNEQFF. The variable domain in full, with the rest retrieved from reference TRBV7-8 and TRBJ2-1, is GAGVSQSPRYKVAKRGQDVALRCDPISGHVSLFWYQQALGQGPEFLTYFQNEAQLDKSGLPSDRFFAERPEGSVSTLKIQRTQQEDSAVYLCASSSGPTVTSYNEQFFGPGTRLTVL.